What follows is one T cell receptor beta chain and its context. Original data processing: By means of reference gene primer amplification, nucleated cell counts were estimated. The repertoire was sequenced with immunoSEQ multiplex PCR; TCRdb's copy has only in-frame clones and lacks some. D and trimming come from the DNA, and the V and J calls and clone size come from that table. The data show around 140,000 clones, approximately 80% seen once. The data stem from a study of blood T cell repertoires in COVID-19. Study-wide context: Spain, Italy and the United States supplied samples that represented acute and convalescent COVID-19.

CDR1 and CDR2 (germline): MNHNS, SASEGT. CDR3 length: 15 amino acids. Trimming cost V 1 base and J 2 bases, with 9 bases left between them. Sequenced: peripheral blood. This sequence originates from a human donor in a cohort sampled during active COVID-19. The genes are TRBV6-1 and TRBJ1-5, with D possibly being TRBD1 (5 bases). CDR3 loop: CASSEGGFGNQPQHF. The CDR3 DNA sequence: TGTGCCAGCAGTGAAGGGGGCTTCGGCAATCAGCCCCAGCATTTT.